The clone carrying this T cell receptor (beta chain) is a singleton in its sample. What it recognizes is unknown. This sample was included in a study of cytomegalovirus exposure and HLA in healthy donors. Germline V gene sequence: CDR1 SGHRS, CDR2 YFSETQ. The CDR3 is 13 residues long. Trimming took 0 bases from V and 0 from J, leaving 3 bases between them. General study findings and limits: In a later analysis, HLA-associated beta chains showed higher expansion and lower generation probabilities than comparable chains. Associated with HLA alleles at 0.05 false discovery rate in a later analysis were 17,000 or so TCR beta sequences. Whilst most TCR sequences proved rare, a subset of public TCRs occurred across many donors.

PCR was performed using 60 Vbeta and 13 Jbeta primers. Assay: immunoSEQ multiplex PCR; the TCRdb copy retains only in-frame clones and omits some. This repertoire shows roughly 120,000 clones, about 81% found once; its top ten account for approximately 0.99%. The TCR comes from a young woman in good health and CMV-seronegative. The material sequenced was PBMCs. This chain uses TRBV5-1 with TRBJ2-5; unclear D gene. The CDR3 protein is CASSLDNQETQYF. CDR3 in DNA: TGCGCCAGCAGCTTGGATAACCAAGAGACCCAGTACTTC.